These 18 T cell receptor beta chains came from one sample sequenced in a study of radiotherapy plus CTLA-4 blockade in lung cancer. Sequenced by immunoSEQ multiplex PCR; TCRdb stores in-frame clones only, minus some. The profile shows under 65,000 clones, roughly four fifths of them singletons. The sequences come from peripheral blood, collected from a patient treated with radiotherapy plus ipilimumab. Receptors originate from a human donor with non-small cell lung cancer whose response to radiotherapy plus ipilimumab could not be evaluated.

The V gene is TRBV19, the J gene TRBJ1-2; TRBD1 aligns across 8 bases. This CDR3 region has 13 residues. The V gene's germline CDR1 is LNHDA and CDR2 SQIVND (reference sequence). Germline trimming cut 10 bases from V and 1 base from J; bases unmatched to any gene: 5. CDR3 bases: TGTGCCACCGCGGGACAGGTTAACTATGGCTACACCTTC. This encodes CATAGQVNYGYTF. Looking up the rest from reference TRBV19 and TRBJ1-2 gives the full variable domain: DGGITQSPKYLFRKEGQNVTLSCEQNLNHDAMYWYRQDPGQGLRLIYYSQIVNDFQKGDIAEGYSVSREKKESFPLTVTSAQKNPTAFYLCATAGQVNYGYTFGSGTRLTVV.

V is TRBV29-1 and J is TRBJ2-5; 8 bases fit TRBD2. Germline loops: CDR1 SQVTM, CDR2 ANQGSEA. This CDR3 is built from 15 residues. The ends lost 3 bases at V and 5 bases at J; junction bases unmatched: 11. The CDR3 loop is CSVEGVGGGRETQYF. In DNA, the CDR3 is TGCAGCGTTGAGGGGGTCGGGGGGGGCAGGGAGACCCAGTACTTC.

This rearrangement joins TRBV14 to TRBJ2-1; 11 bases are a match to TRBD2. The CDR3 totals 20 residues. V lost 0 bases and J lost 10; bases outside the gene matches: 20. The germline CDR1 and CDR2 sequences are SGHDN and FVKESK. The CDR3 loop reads CASSQEVTPKGTSGGYEQFF. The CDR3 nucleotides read TGTGCCAGCAGCCAAGAGGTTACGCCTAAAGGGACTAGCGGAGGTTACGAGCAGTTCTTC.

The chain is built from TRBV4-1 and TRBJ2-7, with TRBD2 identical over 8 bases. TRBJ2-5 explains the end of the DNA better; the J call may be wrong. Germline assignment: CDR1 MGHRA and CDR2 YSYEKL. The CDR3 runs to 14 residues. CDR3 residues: CASSSGGAGETQYF. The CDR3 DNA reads TGCGCCAGCAGCTCCGGGGGGGCGGGAGAGACCCAGTACTTC.

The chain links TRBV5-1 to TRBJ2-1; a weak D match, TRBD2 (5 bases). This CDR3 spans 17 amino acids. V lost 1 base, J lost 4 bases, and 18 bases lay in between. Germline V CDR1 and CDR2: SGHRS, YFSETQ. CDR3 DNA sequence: TGCGCCAGCAGCTTGCCGTCAAAAGGACTCGGGTACAATGAGCAGTTCTTC. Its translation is CASSLPSKGLGYNEQFF.

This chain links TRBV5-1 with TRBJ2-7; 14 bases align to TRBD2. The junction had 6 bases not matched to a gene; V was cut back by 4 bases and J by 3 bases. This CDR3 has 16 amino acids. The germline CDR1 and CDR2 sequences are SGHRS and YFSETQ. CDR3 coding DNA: TGCGCCAGCAGCCCGGGACTAGCGGGAGCAGTCTACGAGCAGTACTTC. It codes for CASSPGLAGAVYEQYF. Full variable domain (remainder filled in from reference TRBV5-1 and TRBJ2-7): KAGVTQTPRYLIKTRGQQVTLSCSPISGHRSVSWYQQTPGQGLQFLFEYFSETQRNKGNFPGRFSGRQFSNSRSEMNVSTLELGDSALYLCASSPGLAGAVYEQYFGPGTRLTVT.

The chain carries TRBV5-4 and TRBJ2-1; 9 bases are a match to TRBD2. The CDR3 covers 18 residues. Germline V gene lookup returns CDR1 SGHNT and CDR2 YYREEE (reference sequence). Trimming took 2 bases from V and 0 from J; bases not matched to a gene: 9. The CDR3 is CASSFGSGGSSSYNEQFF. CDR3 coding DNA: TGTGCCAGCAGCTTTGGTAGCGGGGGCTCCAGCTCCTACAATGAGCAGTTCTTC.

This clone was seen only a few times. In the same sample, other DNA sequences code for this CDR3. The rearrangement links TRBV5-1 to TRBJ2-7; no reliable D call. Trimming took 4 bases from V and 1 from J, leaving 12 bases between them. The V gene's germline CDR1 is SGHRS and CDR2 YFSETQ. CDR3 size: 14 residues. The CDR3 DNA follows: TGCGCCAGCAGCCCCCGAGGTCAGTCCTACGAGCAGTACTTC. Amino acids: CASSPRGQSYEQYF.

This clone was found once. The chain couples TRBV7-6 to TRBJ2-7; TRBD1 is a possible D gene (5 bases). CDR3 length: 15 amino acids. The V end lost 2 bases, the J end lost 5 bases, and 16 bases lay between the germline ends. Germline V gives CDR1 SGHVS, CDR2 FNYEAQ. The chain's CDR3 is CASSLMQGHFHEQYF. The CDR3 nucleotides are TGTGCCAGCAGCTTAATGCAGGGCCATTTCCACGAGCAGTACTTC.

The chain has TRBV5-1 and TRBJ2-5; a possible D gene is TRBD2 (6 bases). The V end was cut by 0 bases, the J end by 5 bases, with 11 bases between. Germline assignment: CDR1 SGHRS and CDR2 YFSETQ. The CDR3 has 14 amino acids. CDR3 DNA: TGCGCCAGCAGCTTGGGTGGAGGGGACGAGACCCAGTACTTC. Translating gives CASSLGGGDETQYF.

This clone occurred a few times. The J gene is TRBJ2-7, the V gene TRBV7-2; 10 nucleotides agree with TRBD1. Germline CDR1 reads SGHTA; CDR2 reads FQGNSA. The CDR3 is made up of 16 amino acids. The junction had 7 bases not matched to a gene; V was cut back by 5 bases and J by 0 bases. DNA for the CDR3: TGTGCCAGCAGCAACCAAGACAGGGGGCGCTCCTACGAGCAGTACTTC. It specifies CASSNQDRGRSYEQYF.

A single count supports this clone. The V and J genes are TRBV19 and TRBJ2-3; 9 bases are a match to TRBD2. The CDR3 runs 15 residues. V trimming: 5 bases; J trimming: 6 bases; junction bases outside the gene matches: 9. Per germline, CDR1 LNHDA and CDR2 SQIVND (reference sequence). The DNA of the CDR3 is TGTGCCAGTAGTGGAGCTAGCGGGGTATCTGATACGCAGTATTTT. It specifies CASSGASGVSDTQYF.

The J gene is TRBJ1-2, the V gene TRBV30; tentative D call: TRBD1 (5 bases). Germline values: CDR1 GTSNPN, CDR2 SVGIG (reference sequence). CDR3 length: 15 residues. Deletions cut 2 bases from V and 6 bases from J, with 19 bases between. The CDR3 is CAWSKKLREADGYTF. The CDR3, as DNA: TGTGCCTGGAGTAAGAAACTCAGGGAGGCGGATGGCTACACCTTC.

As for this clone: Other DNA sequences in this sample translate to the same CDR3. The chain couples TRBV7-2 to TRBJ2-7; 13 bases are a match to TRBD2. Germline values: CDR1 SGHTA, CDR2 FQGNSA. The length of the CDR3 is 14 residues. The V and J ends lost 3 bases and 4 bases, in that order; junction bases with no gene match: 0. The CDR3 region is CASSLGLAGYEQYF. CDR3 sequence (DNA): TGTGCCAGCAGCTTGGGACTAGCGGGGTACGAGCAGTACTTC.

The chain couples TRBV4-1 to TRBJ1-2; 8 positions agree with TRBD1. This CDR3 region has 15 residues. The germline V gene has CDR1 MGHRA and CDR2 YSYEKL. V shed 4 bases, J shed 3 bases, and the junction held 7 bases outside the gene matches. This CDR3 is CASSRGTGGDYGYTF. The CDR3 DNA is TGCGCCAGCAGCCGTGGGACAGGAGGGGACTATGGCTACACCTTC.

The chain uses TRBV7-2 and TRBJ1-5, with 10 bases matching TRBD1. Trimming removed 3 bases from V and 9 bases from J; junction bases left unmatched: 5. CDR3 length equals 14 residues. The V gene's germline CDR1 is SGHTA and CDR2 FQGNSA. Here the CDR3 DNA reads TGTGCCAGCAGCTTGGGACAGGGGCAATCGCCCCAGCATTTT. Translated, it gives CASSLGQGQSPQHF.

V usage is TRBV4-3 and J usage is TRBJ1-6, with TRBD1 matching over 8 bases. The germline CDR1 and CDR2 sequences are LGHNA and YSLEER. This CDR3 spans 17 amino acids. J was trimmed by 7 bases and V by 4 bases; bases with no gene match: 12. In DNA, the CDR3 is TGCGCCAGCAGCCCCACCCGAATGGGGGACAGGAATTCACCCCTCCACTTT. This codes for CASSPTRMGDRNSPLHF.

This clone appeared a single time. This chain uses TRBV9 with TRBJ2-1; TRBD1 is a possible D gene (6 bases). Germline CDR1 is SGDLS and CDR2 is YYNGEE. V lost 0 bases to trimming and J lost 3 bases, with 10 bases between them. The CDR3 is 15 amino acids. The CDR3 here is CASSVAGDDYNEQFF. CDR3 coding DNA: TGTGCCAGCAGCGTAGCAGGGGATGACTACAATGAGCAGTTCTTC.